The clone carrying this TCR beta chain has a count of ten or more. CDR1 is SGHTA, CDR2 FQGNSA, per germline. V lost 1 base, J lost 2 bases, and 2 bases stayed unmatched. There are 15 residues in the CDR3. Each CDR3 protein gets one entry after TCRdb re-called the 5' RACE reads with MiXCR. The sample includes about 690,000 distinct CDR3 sequences, approximately 6% of them seen just once. This entry comes from a study of identical twins. Sequencing input: naive T cells sorted from blood. This chain uses TRBV7-2 with TRBJ2-4; 7 bases agree with TRBD1. The TCR sequence derives from a man younger than 35 in good health. CDR3 in DNA: TGTGCCAGCAGCTTAGTGGGACAGCCCAAAAACATTCAGTACTTC. Residues: CASSLVGQPKNIQYF. The complete variable domain, with remaining parts taken from reference TRBV7-2 and TRBJ2-4, reads GAGVSQSPSNKVTEKGKDVELRCDPISGHTALYWYRQSLGQGLEFLIYFQGNSAPDKSGLPSDRFSAERTGGSVSTLTIQRTQQEDSAVYLCASSLVGQPKNIQYFGAGTRLSVL.